The present entry profiles one TCR beta chain with its context. The CDR3 has 14 residues. CDR1 and CDR2 (germline): SGHRS, YFSETQ. The V and J ends lost 9 bases and 6 bases respectively, with 22 bases between them. This specimen comes from a study of blood T cell repertoires in COVID-19. Study background: PBMCs, B-cell-depleted T cells, or T cells provided the cDNA or gDNA that made up the material.

Authors' data handling: Cell counts per sample came from amplifying reference gene primers. The protocol was immunoSEQ multiplex PCR, while the TCRdb copy is restricted to in-frame clones and leaves out a portion. That table gives V, J and clone size, and the DNA gave D and trimming. In the table there are fewer than 700,000 clones, around 90% of which are singletons. The sequence came from a woman between 50 and 59 years old with COVID-19, enrolled during active disease. Sequencing was done on a sample of peripheral blood. The J gene is TRBJ2-7, the V gene TRBV5-1; TRBD2 is a possible D gene (7 bases). The CDR3 DNA reads as TGCGCCACCCGCCGGACGGGGGGCTCTCGCGAGCAGTACTTC. It is translated as CATRRTGGSREQYF. Full variable domain (outside the CDR3, taken from reference TRBV5-1 and TRBJ2-7): KAGVTQTPRYLIKTRGQQVTLSCSPISGHRSVSWYQQTPGQGLQFLFEYFSETQRNKGNFPGRFSGRQFSNSRSEMNVSTLELGDSALYLCATRRTGGSREQYFGPGTRLTVT.